Presented here are 25 T cell receptor beta chains from one specimen sequenced in a study of CD8+CD57+ T cells in acquired aplastic anemia. TCR beta VDJ and CDR3 profiling used genomic DNA as template. TCRdb reprocessed the reads via MiXCR and lists one record per CDR3 protein. The profile shows hundreds of thousands of distinct CDR3 sequences, more than 45% of them singletons. An expansion of CD8+CD57+ cells by flow cytometry had been shown in patients chosen for sequencing. Material for sequencing was sorted CD4+, CD8+, or CD8+CD57+ T cells (not recorded which) from PBMCs. Every receptor here comes from a human donor with aplastic anemia.

J is TRBJ2-1 and V is TRBV6-6, with 10 bases matching TRBD2. CDR1 is MNHNY and CDR2 is SVGAGI in the germline V gene (reference sequence). CDR3 size: 17 residues. V was pared by 0 bases and J by 8 bases, with 10 bases of the junction left unmatched. CDR3 sequence reads: CASSYSSERGGLDEQFF. CDR3 nucleotide sequence: TGTGCCAGCAGTTACTCGAGCGAGCGGGGGGGCCTCGATGAGCAGTTCTTC.

The rearrangement links TRBV6-5 to TRBJ2-1; no clear D. V dropped 6 bases and J dropped 8 bases, with 17 bases sitting between them. CDR3 length: 14 residues. The germline CDR1 and CDR2 sequences are MNHEY and SVGAGI. The chain's CDR3 is CASSESWVRDEQFF. In nucleotides, the CDR3 is TGTGCCAGCAGCGAGTCGTGGGTAAGGGATGAGCAGTTCTTC.

The chain joins TRBV6-2 or TRBV6-3 to TRBJ1-2; 7 nucleotides agree with TRBD1. CDR1 and CDR2 (germline): MNHEY, SVGEGT. V lost 5 bases and J lost 8; bases outside the gene matches: 14. The CDR3 runs to 15 residues. Here the CDR3 DNA reads TGTGCCAGCAGTATTACCGGGACAGACCTTATGGGCTACACCTTC. Translated: CASSITGTDLMGYTF.

The chain couples TRBV7-9 to TRBJ2-7; 7 bases are a match to TRBD2. J gave up 8 bases and V 4 bases, and 11 bases lay outside the gene matches. The CDR3 consists of 14 residues. Germline V lookup: CDR1 SEHNR, CDR2 FQNEAQ (reference sequence). The CDR3 region has the DNA TGTGCCAGCAGCTGGACTAGAGGGAGGGGTAAGCAGTACTTC. It encodes CASSWTRGRGKQYF.

There are a few counts of this clonotype. The chain has TRBV15 and TRBJ2-7; 7 bases align to TRBD2. Germline-derived CDR1 and CDR2 are LNHNV and YYDKDF (reference sequence). Trimming cost V 9 bases and J 7 bases; bases outside gene matches: 15. This CDR3 has 14 residues. The CDR3 loop is CATANLGGMGEQYF. The CDR3 region has the DNA TGTGCCACAGCTAACCTGGGAGGGATGGGAGAGCAGTACTTC.

This clonotype showed up just a few times. The CDR3 region has the DNA TGCAGTGCTAGATTTGTCGGCTACTCCTACGAGCAGTACTTC. This translates into CSARFVGYSYEQYF. The chain couples TRBV20-1 to TRBJ2-7; D call uncertain. CDR3 length: 14 amino acids. Looked up from germline, CDR1 is DFQATT and CDR2 is SNEGSKA (reference sequence). V was shortened by 2 bases and J by 0 bases, with 11 bases between the two germline ends.

The chain links TRBV29-1 to TRBJ1-2; D is unresolved. This CDR3 is built from 12 residues. Trimming pared 0 bases from V and 6 bases from J, leaving 8 bases between. Germline CDR1 SQVTM, CDR2 ANQGSEA. The CDR3 sequence is CSVEEGRNGYTF. CDR3 bases: TGCAGCGTTGAAGAAGGGAGGAATGGCTACACCTTC.

This clonotype was seen more than once but under ten times. This may be a read error: a much more frequent sequence differs by one nucleotide. The chain is built from TRBV29-1 and TRBJ1-1; TRBD1 might be the D (6 bases). Germline V gene lookup returns CDR1 SQVTM and CDR2 ANQGSEA. The CDR3 contains 12 residues. V lost 3 bases and J lost 4, with 9 bases in between. The CDR3 DNA follows: TGCAGCGTTGACGGACAGAGCACTGAAGCTTTCTTT. Translation gives CSVDGQSTEAFF.

The gene calls are TRBV7-3 and TRBJ1-1; no definite D call. This CDR3 comprises 14 residues. CDR1 SGHTA and CDR2 FQGTGA come from the germline V gene. Deletions cut 5 bases from V and 1 base from J, with 11 bases between. CDR3 sequence (DNA): TGTGCCAGCAGCCTTTACGCTCGGAACACTGAAGCTTTCTTT. Translation gives CASSLYARNTEAFF.

As concerns this clonotype: This sequence may be a read error, since a much larger clone differs from it by one base. This CDR3 reads CASCKGQGREQYF. For the CDR3, the DNA is TGTGCCAGCTGCAAGGGACAGGGACGCGAGCAGTACTTC. This rearrangement joins TRBV5-6 to TRBJ2-7; TRBD1 agrees at 9 bases. The CDR3 runs 13 residues. From germline, CDR1 is SGHDT and CDR2 YYEEEE. After removal of 7 bases from V and 6 bases from J, the junction contained 8 bases not matched to a gene.

In the case of this clonotype: Germline is not matched at one junction end, which may reflect a read error. J is TRBJ2-7 and V is TRBV6-5; D perhaps matches TRBD1 (7 bases). Germline-derived CDR1 and CDR2 are MNHEY and SVGAGI. The CDR3 has 14 residues. DNA for the CDR3: TGTGCCATCAGTGGCGGGACAGTCTCCTACGAGCAGTACTTC. It encodes CAISGGTVSYEQYF.

The table lists this clonotype with a few counts. V is TRBV5-1 and J is TRBJ2-1, with 12 bases matching TRBD1. Germline CDR1 reads SGHRS; CDR2 reads YFSETQ. The CDR3 is made up of 15 amino acids. The V segment lost 3 bases and the J segment 8 bases; nucleotides outside the gene matches: 6. CDR3 amino acids: CASSSGQGALDEQFF. CDR3 nucleotide sequence: TGCGCCAGCAGCTCGGGACAGGGGGCTCTTGATGAGCAGTTCTTC.

This clonotype was counted many times. This sequence joins TRBV7-9 and TRBJ1-2, with TRBD1 matching 8 bases. CDR3 length equals 16 residues. The V segment lost 5 bases and the J segment 4 bases; nucleotides outside the gene matches: 12. Per the germline V gene, CDR1 is SEHNR and CDR2 is FQNEAQ (reference sequence). CDR3 loop: CASSQPGQGGTYGYTF. CDR3 sequence (DNA): TGTGCCAGCAGCCAACCTGGACAGGGAGGAACCTATGGCTACACCTTC.

This chain joins TRBV27 and TRBJ2-2; D is possibly TRBD1 (6 bases). CDR3 length: 16 residues. Germline V gene data show CDR1 as MNHEY and CDR2 as SMNVEV (reference sequence). The V end lost 5 bases, the J end lost 2 bases, and 15 bases lay between the germline ends. The CDR3 loop reads CASSTPWTVNTGELFF. For the CDR3, the DNA is TGTGCCAGCAGTACCCCATGGACAGTCAACACCGGGGAGCTGTTTTTT.

The rearrangement uses TRBV5-1 and TRBJ1-1; 7 bases are a match to TRBD1. Trimming cost V 4 bases and J 8 bases; bases outside gene matches: 14. The germline V gene has CDR1 SGHRS and CDR2 YFSETQ. This CDR3 is 15 amino acids long. CDR3 coding DNA: TGCGCCAGCAGCGTTGAAGATCTGGAGGGGGCCGAAGCTTTCTTT. It specifies CASSVEDLEGAEAFF. Variable domain in full (rest from reference TRBV5-1 and TRBJ1-1): KAGVTQTPRYLIKTRGQQVTLSCSPISGHRSVSWYQQTPGQGLQFLFEYFSETQRNKGNFPGRFSGRQFSNSRSEMNVSTLELGDSALYLCASSVEDLEGAEAFFGQGTRLTVV.

The chain couples TRBV15 to TRBJ2-7; D ambiguous. CDR3 size: 13 residues. CDR1 is LNHNV and CDR2 is YYDKDF in the germline V gene (reference sequence). V gave up 3 bases and J gave up 1 base, with 7 bases separating them. The CDR3 DNA sequence: TGTGCCACCAGCAGCCTAGGATCCTACGAGCAGTACTTC. This gives the protein CATSSLGSYEQYF.

V and J are TRBV9 and TRBJ2-5; 11 positions match TRBD2. The CDR3 spans 16 residues. CDR1 and CDR2 from the germline V gene are SGDLS and YYNGEE. J was trimmed by 2 bases and V by 0 bases; bases with no gene match: 3. CDR3 loop: CASSVGLAGGQETQYF. The CDR3 nucleotides read TGTGCCAGCAGCGTAGGGCTAGCGGGGGGACAAGAGACCCAGTACTTC.

This clonotype occurred many times. The CDR3 here is CSASLEREQNTEAFF. The CDR3, as DNA: TGCAGTGCTAGTTTAGAGAGAGAACAGAACACTGAAGCTTTCTTT. This chain connects TRBV20-1 to TRBJ1-1; D gene uncertain. The V gene lost 3 bases and the J gene lost 1 base, with 15 bases spanning the gap. Germline CDR1 DFQATT, CDR2 SNEGSKA (reference sequence). There are 15 residues in the CDR3.

This clonotype came up many times. This sequence joins TRBV4-3 and TRBJ2-7; 7 bases align to TRBD1. The CDR3 loop spans 15 amino acids. Losses at the gene ends were 1 base for V and 2 bases for J; bases not matched to a gene: 5. Germline V gene data show CDR1 as LGHNA and CDR2 as YSLEER. CDR3 DNA sequence: TGCGCCAGCAGCCAAGGGAGACAGGGCGCCTACGAGCAGTACTTC. Protein sequence: CASSQGRQGAYEQYF.

The chain recombines TRBV7-2 with TRBJ2-1; D may be TRBD1 (5 bases). The CDR3 sequence is 16 residues long. Trimming took 0 bases from V and 4 from J, leaving 13 bases between them. The germline gives CDR1 SGHTA, CDR2 FQGNSA. The CDR3 DNA sequence: TGTGCCAGCAGCTTAGCGGCGGTTAGGGGATACAATGAGCAGTTCTTC. Translation: CASSLAAVRGYNEQFF.

This clonotype occurred a few times. A junction end diverges from the germline sequence, so it may reflect a read error. Here the CDR3 DNA reads TGTGCCAACAGTTACTCCGGGGAGCTGTTTTTT. Its protein is CANSYSGELFF. The V gene is TRBV6-6, the J gene TRBJ2-2; D is undetermined. Looked up from germline, CDR1 is MNHNY and CDR2 is SVGAGI (reference sequence). The CDR3 runs 11 residues.

This chain uses TRBV10-3 with TRBJ2-7; D unresolved. CDR3 length: 13 amino acids. Germline V lookup: CDR1 ENHRY, CDR2 SYGVKD. V was clipped by 5 bases and J by 2 bases, with 10 bases between them. The CDR3 coding sequence is TGTGCCATCAGTCCGGACCGGACCTACGAGCAGTACTTC. Amino acid sequence: CAISPDRTYEQYF.

This chain links TRBV7-6 with TRBJ1-1; maybe TRBD1 (5 bases). Trimming left V 1 base short and J 4 bases short, with 13 bases between. Germline V CDR1 and CDR2: SGHVS, FNYEAQ. The CDR3 is 15 residues long. The CDR3 sequence: CASSLGKGGATEAFF. The CDR3 DNA reads as TGTGCCAGCAGCTTAGGAAAGGGTGGGGCCACTGAAGCTTTCTTT. The complete variable domain, with remaining parts taken from reference TRBV7-6 and TRBJ1-1, reads GAGVSQSPRYKVTKRGQDVALRCDPISGHVSLYWYRQALGQGPEFLTYFNYEAQQDKSGLPNDRFSAERPEGSISTLTIQRTEQRDSAMYRCASSLGKGGATEAFFGQGTRLTVV.

The V and J genes are TRBV4-3 and TRBJ2-2, with 8 bases identical to TRBD2. Trimming removed 0 bases from V and 0 bases from J; junction bases left unmatched: 9. Germline CDR1 reads LGHNA; CDR2 reads YSLEER. The CDR3 loop spans 19 amino acids. DNA for the CDR3: TGCGCCAGCAGCCAAGAATATAGCGGGGAGCTCGCGAACACCGGGGAGCTGTTTTTT. It is translated as CASSQEYSGELANTGELFF.

The sample holds many counts of this clonotype. The chain is built from TRBV13 and TRBJ1-6, with a tentative D call TRBD1 (5 bases). V gave up 5 bases and J gave up 6 bases, with 11 bases separating them. Germline values: CDR1 PRHDT, CDR2 FYEKMQ (reference sequence). The CDR3 consists of 14 residues. Here the CDR3 reads CASSRSGFNSPLHF. The DNA of the CDR3 is TGTGCCAGCAGCCGGTCAGGGTTTAATTCACCCCTCCACTTT.